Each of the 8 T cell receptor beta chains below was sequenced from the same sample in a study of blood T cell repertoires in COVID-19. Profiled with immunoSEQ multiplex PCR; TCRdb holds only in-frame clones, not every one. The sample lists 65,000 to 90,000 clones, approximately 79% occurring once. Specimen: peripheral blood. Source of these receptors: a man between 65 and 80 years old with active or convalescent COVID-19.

The CDR3 bases are TGTGCCACTAGGGAGACTGAAAAACTGTTTTTT. Its translation is CATRETEKLFF. J is TRBJ1-4 and V is TRBV2; D remains ambiguous. The V and J ends lost 10 bases and 7 bases respectively, with 10 bases between them. The length of the CDR3 is 11 residues. Germline V gene data show CDR1 as SNHLY and CDR2 as FYNNEI.

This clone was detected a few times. The CDR3 here is CASRLGQGLWGYTF. CDR3 in DNA: TGTGCCAGCAGACTGGGACAGGGGTTGTGGGGCTACACCTTC. The chain has TRBV6-5 and TRBJ1-2, with 10 bases matching TRBD1. This CDR3 has 14 amino acids. The germline V gene encodes CDR1 MNHEY and CDR2 SVGAGI. Germline trimming cut 6 bases from V and 8 bases from J; bases unmatched to any gene: 9.

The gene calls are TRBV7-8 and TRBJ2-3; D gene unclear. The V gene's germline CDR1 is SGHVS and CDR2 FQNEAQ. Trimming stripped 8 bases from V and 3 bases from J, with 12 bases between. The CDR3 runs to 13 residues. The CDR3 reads CASSLIWTDTQYF. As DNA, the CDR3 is TGTGCCAGCTCCCTAATTTGGACAGATACGCAGTATTTT.

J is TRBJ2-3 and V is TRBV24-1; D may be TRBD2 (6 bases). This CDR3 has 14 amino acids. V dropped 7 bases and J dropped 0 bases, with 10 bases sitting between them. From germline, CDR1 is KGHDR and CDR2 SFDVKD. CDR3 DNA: TGTGCCACCAGACCCGGGACTAGCACAGATACGCAGTATTTT. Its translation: CATRPGTSTDTQYF.

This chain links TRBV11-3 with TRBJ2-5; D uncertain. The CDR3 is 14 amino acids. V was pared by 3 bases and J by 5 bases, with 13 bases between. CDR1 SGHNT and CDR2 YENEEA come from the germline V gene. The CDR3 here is CASSFGRSTETQYF. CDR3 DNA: TGTGCCAGCAGCTTCGGCAGGTCCACGGAGACCCAGTACTTC.

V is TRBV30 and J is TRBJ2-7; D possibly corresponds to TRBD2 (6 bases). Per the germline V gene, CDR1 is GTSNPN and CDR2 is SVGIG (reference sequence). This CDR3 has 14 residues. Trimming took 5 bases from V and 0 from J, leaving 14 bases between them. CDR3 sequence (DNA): TGTGCCTGGTTCCGGGACGGGGGCTCCTACGAGCAGTACTTC. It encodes CAWFRDGGSYEQYF.

Written as DNA, the CDR3 is TGCGCCAGCAGCCCAACGACAGGGTCCGGGGAGCTGTTTTTT. Encoded protein: CASSPTTGSGELFF. The genes are TRBV5-1 and TRBJ2-2, with 7 nucleotides matching TRBD1. Trimming took 4 bases from V and 6 from J; bases not matched to a gene: 6. CDR1 SGHRS and CDR2 YFSETQ come from the germline V gene. The CDR3 is made up of 14 amino acids.

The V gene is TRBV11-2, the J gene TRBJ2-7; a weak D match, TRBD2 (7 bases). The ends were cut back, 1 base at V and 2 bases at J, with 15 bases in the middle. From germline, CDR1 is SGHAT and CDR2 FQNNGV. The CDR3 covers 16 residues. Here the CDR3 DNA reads TGTGCCAGCAGCTTAGGACCGGGGGGACAAACCTACGAGCAGTACTTC. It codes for CASSLGPGGQTYEQYF.